This is a list of T cell receptor beta chains from one sample in a study of naive and memory T cell subsets. One entry per CDR3 protein, called by TCRdb with MiXCR from the UMI-ligation and nested PCR reads. The sample contains tens of thousands of distinct CDR3 sequences, roughly 10% of which appear only once. Sample: naive CD4+ T cells from blood. The receptor set was obtained from a human donor in good health. Both conserved end residues are part of each CDR3. D genes are given only for firm matches. Only some rows state a clone size, as once, few, many or a class for expanded clones.

TRBV4-3	NA	TRBJ2-6	many	TGCGCCAGCAGCCAGGGCACTGGGGCCAACGTCCTGACTTTC	CASSQGTGANVLTF
TRBV20-1	NA	TRBJ2-7	many	TGCAGTGCTACGAGCGCGACAGATCAGTACTTC	CSATSATDQYF
TRBV11-2	NA	TRBJ2-5	many	TGTGCCAGCAGTCGTAGAGCCAAAACCGATGAATTCCAAGAGACCCAGTACTTC	CASSRRAKTDEFQETQYF
TRBV4-2	NA	TRBJ2-7	NA	TGTGCCAGCAGCCAAGAAGGCAGCTACGAGCAGTACTTC	CASSQEGSYEQYF
TRBV2	NA	TRBJ2-3	few	TGTGCCAGCAGTGGGACCGGTCTTAACACAGATACGCAGTATTTT	CASSGTGLNTDTQYF
TRBV18	NA	TRBJ1-2	NA	TGTGCCAGCTCACCTCCCCTTGACAGTTTAGGTGGCTACACCTTC	CASSPPLDSLGGYTF
TRBV12-3/TRBV12-4	NA	TRBJ2-4	few	TGTGCCAGCAGTTTAGTAAGGAAGGGACTCACAAACATTCAGTACTTC	CASSLVRKGLTNIQYF
TRBV20-1	NA	TRBJ2-1	NA	TGCAGTGCTTCGAGCTACAATGAGCAGTTCTTC	CSASSYNEQFF
TRBV29-1	NA	TRBJ2-3	few	TGCAGCGTTGGCGGGACAGCCACAGATACGCAGTATTTT	CSVGGTATDTQYF
TRBV9	NA	TRBJ2-1	NA	TGTGCCAGCACGGGGAGGAGGGGGCGATCCAATGAGCAGTTCTTC	CASTGRRGRSNEQFF
TRBV20-1	NA	TRBJ1-5	NA	TGCAGTGCTTTACGACACAGTAGCAATCAGCCCCAGCATTTT	CSALRHSSNQPQHF
TRBV7-2	NA	TRBJ1-4	NA	TGTGCCAGCAGCTTAGGTTTGATGGGAGATGAAAAACTGTTTTTT	CASSLGLMGDEKLFF
TRBV20-1	NA	TRBJ1-2	many	TGCAGTGCTAGATCGGGGGGATCTAACTATGGCTACACCTTC	CSARSGGSNYGYTF
TRBV12-3/TRBV12-4	NA	TRBJ2-3	many	TGTGCCAGCAGGTTACTCTGGGGGCCAGATACGCAGTATTTT	CASRLLWGPDTQYF
TRBV15	NA	TRBJ1-4	NA	TGTGCCACCAGGAGGGTTGCAACTAATGAAAAACTGTTTTTT	CATRRVATNEKLFF
TRBV6-2/TRBV6-3	NA	TRBJ2-5	NA	TGTGCCAGCAGTTTCGGGGTCCAAGAGACCCAGTACTTC	CASSFGVQETQYF
TRBV12-3/TRBV12-4	NA	TRBJ2-7	few	TGTGCCAGCAGTTTGGAGCGGGTCTACGAGCAGTACTTC	CASSLERVYEQYF
TRBV18	TRBD1	TRBJ1-5	many	TGTGCCAGCTCACCTTTACAGGGGTCGAATCAGCCCCAGCATTTT	CASSPLQGSNQPQHF
TRBV29-1	NA	TRBJ1-1	many	TGCAGCGTTGGGGGGACCAGCCAGAAGGTTGAAGCTTTCTTT	CSVGGTSQKVEAFF
TRBV2	NA	TRBJ2-5	few	TGTGCCAGCCGCAAAACAGAAGGCTTCGAGACCCAGTACTTC	CASRKTEGFETQYF
TRBV29-1	TRBD2	TRBJ2-7	few	TGCTCCGGGGGGGCTAGCTCCTACGAGCAGTACTTC	CSGGASSYEQYF
TRBV2	NA	TRBJ1-5	few	TGTGCCAGCAGTGAAAGGAGCCATAGCAATCAGCCCCAGCATTTT	CASSERSHSNQPQHF
TRBV12-3/TRBV12-4	NA	TRBJ2-1	few	TGTGCCAGCCTCAGACGGGGGATCAGGACCAATGAGCAGTTCTTC	CASLRRGIRTNEQFF
TRBV3-1	NA	TRBJ2-4	NA	TGTGCCAGCAGCCAAGGGTTTGGGCAGGGCCAGATTGACATTCAGTACTTC	CASSQGFGQGQIDIQYF
TRBV4-2	NA	TRBJ1-1	few	TGTGCCAGCAGCCAAGATGAGGCCAGGGTGAACACTGAAGCTTTCTTT	CASSQDEARVNTEAFF
TRBV4-1	NA	TRBJ2-5	NA	TGCGCCAGCAGCCAAGTTAGGGGAGAGACCCAGTACTTC	CASSQVRGETQYF
TRBV29-1	TRBD2	TRBJ2-3	NA	TGCAGCGTTGGGTCTAGCGGAGCCCCCAGGGCGCAGTATTTT	CSVGSSGAPRAQYF
TRBV7-6	TRBD1	TRBJ1-2	few	TGTGCCAGCAGCTTAGAAGTGACAGGGGATGGCTACACCTTC	CASSLEVTGDGYTF
TRBV15	NA	TRBJ1-4	NA	TGTGCCACCAGCAGAGATATAACTACAACTAATGAAAAACTGTTTTTT	CATSRDITTTNEKLFF
TRBV30	TRBD2	TRBJ2-1	few	TGTGCCTGGAGTGTATTCAGCGGGGGCTACAATGAGCAGTTCTTC	CAWSVFSGGYNEQFF
TRBV13	NA	TRBJ1-6	NA	TGTGCCAGCAGCCAATCCCAGGGAGGCTCACCCCTCCACTTT	CASSQSQGGSPLHF
TRBV7-9	NA	TRBJ1-2	NA	TGTGCCAGCGGATCAATCGATGGCTATGGCTACACCTTC	CASGSIDGYGYTF
TRBV12-3/TRBV12-4	NA	TRBJ2-6	few	TGTGCCAGCACCCTCGACGCAACTGGGGCCAACGTCCTGACTTTC	CASTLDATGANVLTF
TRBV11-3	NA	TRBJ2-1	NA	TGTGCCAGCAGCTTAACGCCGTACAATGAGCAGTTCTTC	CASSLTPYNEQFF
TRBV7-3	NA	TRBJ2-2	NA	TGTGCCAGCAGCGATCGAACCCGGGGTCCCGGGGAGCTGTTTTTT	CASSDRTRGPGELFF
TRBV12-3/TRBV12-4	NA	TRBJ2-3	few	TGTGCCAGCAGGGAGCAGGCGGCTAGCACAGATACGCAGTATTTT	CASREQAASTDTQYF
TRBV12-3/TRBV12-4	NA	TRBJ1-1	NA	TGTGCCAGCAGTGTGGCACAGAACACTGAAGCTTTCTTT	CASSVAQNTEAFF
TRBV12-3/TRBV12-4	TRBD1	TRBJ1-2	few	TGTGCCAGCAGGGACCCGGGACAGGGGAACTATGGCTACACCTTC	CASRDPGQGNYGYTF
TRBV3-1	NA	TRBJ1-2	NA	TGTGCCAGCAGCCATCTACTCGGCTACACCTTC	CASSHLLGYTF
TRBV20-1	TRBD2	TRBJ2-5	few	TGCAGTGCTAGAGGAAAGCGGGGGTTCGAAGAGACCCAGTACTTC	CSARGKRGFEETQYF
TRBV29-1	TRBD2	TRBJ2-3	few	TGCAGCGTTGACCTAGCGGGATATGTCACAGATACGCAGTATTTT	CSVDLAGYVTDTQYF
TRBV27	NA	TRBJ2-7	many	TGTGCCAGCAGTTCCAGTAGGGGCCGAGAGCAGTACTTC	CASSSSRGREQYF
TRBV5-1	TRBD1	TRBJ1-2	few	TGCGCCAGCAGCGGTGGAGGGGGCCGGTCCTATGGCTACACCTTC	CASSGGGGRSYGYTF
TRBV4-1	NA	TRBJ1-1	many	TGCGCCAGCAGCCAAGCAGGCCTGGGCGGCACTGAAGCTTTCTTT	CASSQAGLGGTEAFF
TRBV6-2/TRBV6-3	NA	TRBJ1-5	NA	TGTGCCAGCAGTTACCTTAGGAGACAGCCCCAGCATTTT	CASSYLRRQPQHF
TRBV12-3/TRBV12-4	NA	TRBJ1-1	few	TGTGCCAGCAGCCCGACAGAGAACACTGAAGCTTTCTTT	CASSPTENTEAFF
TRBV5-5	NA	TRBJ2-7	NA	TGTGCCAGCAGCTCCATGTTCGGGACATTCTACGAGCAGTACTTC	CASSSMFGTFYEQYF
TRBV3-1	NA	TRBJ2-3	many	TGTGCCAGCAGCCTTAAAGCCAGCGGTTATACGCAGTATTTT	CASSLKASGYTQYF
TRBV28	NA	TRBJ1-5	NA	TGTGCCAGCACCCCGGCAGGGCCAGGAGGGCGGGGGAATCAGCCCCAGCATTTT	CASTPAGPGGRGNQPQHF
TRBV5-5	NA	TRBJ1-6	NA	TGTGCCAGCAGCTTGTCAGAGGGCTATAATTCACCCCTCCACTTT	CASSLSEGYNSPLHF
TRBV7-6	NA	TRBJ1-1	NA	TGTGCCAGCAGTCTCACCTCCGGGGCAGAAGGTTTCTTT	CASSLTSGAEGFF
TRBV7-9	NA	TRBJ1-1	NA	TGTGCCAGCAGCCAGGTGGGCACTGAAGCTTTCTTT	CASSQVGTEAFF
TRBV11-2	NA	TRBJ2-6	NA	TGTGCCAGCAGCGAGCAGGGTACTTCTTTCGGGGCCAACGTCCTGACTTTC	CASSEQGTSFGANVLTF
TRBV29-1	TRBD1	TRBJ2-7	many	TGCAGCGTTGCAGTGGACAGGGGAAACGAGCAGTACTTC	CSVAVDRGNEQYF
TRBV12-5	TRBD1	TRBJ2-7	few	TGTGCTAGTGGTTTGGTACGGGACAGCGATTACCTATTTCCCTACGAGCAGTACTTC	CASGLVRDSDYLFPYEQYF
TRBV7-9	NA	TRBJ2-7	NA	TGTGCCAGCAGCGGCGAGTACGAGCAGTACTTC	CASSGEYEQYF